This is a list of T cell receptor beta chains from one sample in a study of T cells after posttransplantation cyclophosphamide. The method was immunoSEQ multiplex PCR; TCRdb's version includes in-frame clones alone and lacks a portion of them. The table records about 32,000 clones, 91% of them present only once. The material sequenced was naive CD4+ T cells sorted from blood. The receptors originated from a man aged 30 to 39 in good health and a related stem cell transplant donor. The CDR3 runs from the conserved cysteine through the conserved F or W. D genes are given only for firm matches. Clone size, where shown, is once, few, many, or a class for clones that have expanded.

- | TRBJ1-2 | TRBD1 | TRBV7-3 | CASSLIGQGNYGYTF | TGTGCCAGCAGCTTAATTGGACAGGGAAACTATGGCTACACCTTC
- | TRBJ2-2 | TRBD2 | TRBV6-4 | CASSDPVVAGGTGELFF | TGTGCCAGCAGTGACCCCGTGGTAGCGGGGGGAACCGGGGAGCTGTTTTTT
- | TRBJ1-2 | TRBD1 | TRBV14 | CASSRGQGANYGYTF | TGTGCCAGCAGCCGTGGACAGGGGGCTAACTATGGCTACACCTTC
- | TRBJ2-7 | TRBD2 | TRBV6-1 | CASSDLAGGSYEQYF | TGTGCCAGCAGTGATCTAGCGGGGGGATCCTACGAGCAGTACTTC
- | TRBJ2-7 | - | TRBV6-1 | CASNRGGLDQYF | TGTGCCAGCAACCGCGGCGGGCTCGATCAGTACTTC
- | TRBJ1-2 | - | TRBV5-6 | CASSSPGTLTHGYTF | TGTGCCAGCAGCTCCCCGGGGACATTGACCCATGGCTACACCTTC
- | TRBJ1-6 | TRBD1 | TRBV27 | CASGAGGNSPLHF | TGTGCCAGCGGGGCAGGGGGTAATTCACCCCTCCACTTT
once | TRBJ1-2 | TRBD1 | TRBV5-6 | CASSQNRDRRRQNYGYTF | TGTGCCAGCAGCCAGAACCGGGACAGGAGAAGACAGAACTATGGCTACACCTTC
once | TRBJ1-1 | TRBD1 | TRBV28 | CASRQQGSTEAFF | TGTGCCAGCAGACAACAGGGGTCCACTGAAGCTTTCTTT
- | TRBJ1-2 | - | TRBV10-3 | CAISDGGGGGYTF | TGTGCCATCAGTGACGGGGGTGGAGGAGGCTACACCTTC
few | TRBJ1-4 | TRBD1 | TRBV19 | CASIPGLPGGKLFF | TGTGCCAGTATTCCGGGACTCCCAGGGGGAAAACTGTTTTTT
- | TRBJ2-1 | TRBD2 | TRBV6-5 | CASSPGLTYNEQFF | TGTGCCAGCAGTCCGGGACTAACCTACAATGAGCAGTTCTTC
- | TRBJ1-3 | - | TRBV7-2 | CASTRGFGNTIYF | TGTGCCAGCACTCGGGGGTTTGGAAACACCATATATTTT
- | TRBJ1-2 | TRBD1 | TRBV19 | CASTPYRGRYGYTF | TGTGCCAGTACCCCGTACAGGGGGCGTTATGGCTACACCTTC
- | TRBJ2-2 | - | TRBV13 | CASKGRNTGELFF | TGTGCCAGCAAGGGGCGGAACACCGGGGAGCTGTTTTTT
- | TRBJ1-5 | - | TRBV2 | CASSESGRDQPQHF | TGTGCCAGCAGTGAAAGCGGGAGGGATCAGCCCCAGCATTTT
- | TRBJ1-5 | - | TRBV5-1 | CASSLDGGKNQPQHF | TGCGCCAGCAGCTTGGACGGGGGAAAGAATCAGCCCCAGCATTTT
- | TRBJ2-7 | - | TRBV4-3 | CASSQDVVVSGYPYEQYF | TGCGCCAGCAGCCAAGATGTAGTGGTCTCCGGGTACCCCTACGAGCAGTACTTC
- | TRBJ2-5 | TRBD2 | TRBV7-2 | CASSLALPNGGQETQYF | TGTGCCAGCAGCTTAGCGCTTCCGAACGGGGGGCAAGAGACCCAGTACTTC
- | TRBJ1-2 | - | TRBV6-1 | CASSESAEANYGYTF | TGTGCCAGCAGTGAATCGGCGGAAGCTAACTATGGCTACACCTTC
- | TRBJ1-4 | - | TRBV2 | CASSLRTLATNEKLFF | TGTGCCAGCAGTCTCCGGACACTTGCAACTAATGAAAAACTGTTTTTT
- | TRBJ1-1 | - | TRBV20-1 | CSAPRLPEAFF | TGCAGTGCTCCGCGTTTGCCTGAAGCTTTCTTT
- | TRBJ2-3 | TRBD2 | TRBV7-8 | CASSFSGGKADTQYF | TGTGCCAGCAGCTTTAGCGGGGGAAAGGCAGATACGCAGTATTTT
- | TRBJ2-7 | TRBD1 | TRBV19 | CASSHGTGHPYEQYF | TGTGCCAGTAGCCATGGGACAGGGCATCCCTACGAGCAGTACTTC
- | TRBJ2-7 | TRBD2 | TRBV28 | CASRSGGPDYEQYF | TGTGCCAGCAGAAGCGGGGGGCCCGACTACGAGCAGTACTTC
- | TRBJ2-6 | - | TRBV19 | CASKQGSGANVLTF | TGTGCCAGTAAGCAGGGCTCTGGGGCCAACGTCCTGACTTTC
- | TRBJ2-3 | - | TRBV5-1 | CASSENTDTQYF | TGCGCCAGCAGCGAGAACACAGATACGCAGTATTTT
once | TRBJ2-7 | - | TRBV29-1 | CSVGRGQKSYEQYF | TGCAGCGTTGGGCGAGGGCAAAAATCCTACGAGCAGTACTTC
- | TRBJ1-1 | TRBD1 | TRBV2 | CASSGQGIYTEAFF | TGTGCCAGCTCCGGACAGGGGATTTACACTGAAGCTTTCTTT
- | TRBJ1-6 | TRBD1 | TRBV5-1 | CASSKGQNSPLHF | TGCGCCAGCAGCAAGGGACAGAATTCACCCCTCCACTTT
- | TRBJ1-5 | TRBD1 | TRBV19 | CASRALTGDNQPQHF | TGTGCCAGTAGGGCACTTACAGGGGACAATCAGCCCCAGCATTTT
- | TRBJ2-5 | TRBD2 | TRBV5-4 | CASSLGGGAGETQYF | TGTGCCAGCAGCTTGGGCGGGGGGGCCGGAGAGACCCAGTACTTC